The rows below give T cell receptor beta chains drawn from one sample of a study of identical twins. MiXCR was run by TCRdb on the 5' RACE reads, yielding one entry per CDR3 protein. This sample has around 230,000 distinct CDR3 sequences, with 6% to 7% found just once. A further study also used this sample, focusing on T cells expressing NK-cell markers.

The sample consisted of CD8+ T cells sorted from blood. These receptor sequences come from a woman between 18 and 29 years old in good health. Each CDR3 is given with its conserved first and last residue. The size field is filled for only some rows; it gives once, few, many or a size class.

>TRBV9|.|TRBJ2-5
CASSAGGSFQETQYF
>TRBV29-1|few|TRBJ1-1
CSVPTGGGLSTEAFF
>TRBV3-1|many|TRBJ2-1
CASSQDKRGAPNEQFF
>TRBV9|few|TRBJ1-2
CASSSGAYGYTF
>TRBV4-1|.|TRBJ1-1
CASSQVDTGGTEAFF
>TRBV10-1|.|TRBJ2-1
CASSESEPENEQFF
>TRBV7-8|few|TRBJ1-1
CASSARQGRAFF
>TRBV12-3/TRBV12-4|.|TRBJ1-3
CASSWPDRGNTIYF
>TRBV7-9|many|TRBJ2-5
CASSSPVETQYF
>TRBV27|medium-sized|TRBJ1-6
CASSLSGRSYNSPLHF
>TRBV7-2|many|TRBJ2-1
CASSWVGLAVYNEQFF
>TRBV12-3/TRBV12-4|.|TRBJ2-7
CASSASDRLSYEQYF
>TRBV27|few|TRBJ2-1
CASRKLASGDEQFF
>TRBV28|few|TRBJ2-1
CASSFDRRGGSYNEQFF
>TRBV4-1|many|TRBJ2-3
CASSQAPGRRDTQYF
>TRBV7-9|.|TRBJ2-7
CASSSTTGEQYF
>TRBV20-1|.|TRBJ2-4
CSAGETGGEGIQYF
>TRBV11-2|few|TRBJ2-2
CASSLGLYPLGELFF